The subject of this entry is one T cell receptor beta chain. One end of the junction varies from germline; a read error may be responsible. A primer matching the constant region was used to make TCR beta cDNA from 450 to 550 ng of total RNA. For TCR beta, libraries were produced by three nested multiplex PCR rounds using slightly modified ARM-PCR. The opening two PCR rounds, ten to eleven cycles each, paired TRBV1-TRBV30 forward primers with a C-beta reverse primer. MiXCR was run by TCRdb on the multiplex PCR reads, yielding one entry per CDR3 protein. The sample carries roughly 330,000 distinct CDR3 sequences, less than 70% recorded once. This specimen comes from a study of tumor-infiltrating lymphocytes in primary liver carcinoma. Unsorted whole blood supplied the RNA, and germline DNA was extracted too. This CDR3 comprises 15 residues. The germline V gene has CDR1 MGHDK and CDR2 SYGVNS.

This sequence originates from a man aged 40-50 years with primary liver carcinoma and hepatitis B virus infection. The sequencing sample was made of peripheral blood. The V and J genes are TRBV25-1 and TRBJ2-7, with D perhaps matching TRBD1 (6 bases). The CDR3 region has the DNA TGTGCCATCAGTGACAGGCGGACGGAGTCCTACGAGCAGTACTTC. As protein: CAISDRRTESYEQYF.